The clone carrying this T cell receptor (beta chain) has a handful of counts. The data originate from a study of T cell repertoires in cytomegalovirus infection. TCRdb redid the calling of the reads with MiXCR, one entry per CDR3 protein. This sample has about 740,000 distinct CDR3 sequences, with approximately 40% found just once. The CDR3 has 15 amino acids. The germline V gene has CDR1 SGHTA and CDR2 FQGNSA. V was shortened by 5 bases and J by 0 bases, with 13 bases between the two germline ends. The sequencing input was PBMCs. The rearrangement links TRBV7-2 to TRBJ1-2, with D possibly matching TRBD1 (5 bases). The TCR comes from a human donor in good health (CMV status not recorded). Some clones in this sample may be carry-over from other donors' samples. For the CDR3, the DNA is TGTGCCAGCAGCCCGCCTGACAGCACTAACTATGGCTACACCTTC. It is translated as CASSPPDSTNYGYTF.